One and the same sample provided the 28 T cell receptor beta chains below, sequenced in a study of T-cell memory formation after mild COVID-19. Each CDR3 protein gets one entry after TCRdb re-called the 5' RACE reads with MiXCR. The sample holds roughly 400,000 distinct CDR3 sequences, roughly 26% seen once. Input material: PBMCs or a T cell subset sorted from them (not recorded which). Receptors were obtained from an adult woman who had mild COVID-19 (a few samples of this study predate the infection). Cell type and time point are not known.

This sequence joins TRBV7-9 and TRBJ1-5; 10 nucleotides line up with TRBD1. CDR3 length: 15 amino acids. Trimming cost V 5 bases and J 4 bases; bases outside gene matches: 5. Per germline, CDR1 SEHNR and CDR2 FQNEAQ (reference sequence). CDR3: CASSPGQGQNQPQHF. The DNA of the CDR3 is TGTGCCAGCAGCCCGGGACAGGGGCAAAATCAGCCCCAGCATTTT.

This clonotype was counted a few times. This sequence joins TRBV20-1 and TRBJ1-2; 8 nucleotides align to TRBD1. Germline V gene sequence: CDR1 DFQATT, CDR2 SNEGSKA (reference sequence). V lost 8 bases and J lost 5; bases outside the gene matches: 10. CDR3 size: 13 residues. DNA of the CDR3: TGCAGTCCTAATCTACAGGGGGGATATGGCTACACCTTC. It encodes CSPNLQGGYGYTF.

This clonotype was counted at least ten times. CDR3 residues: CASSDQEVVNTGELFF. CDR3 nucleotide sequence: TGTGCCAGCAGTGATCAGGAGGTGGTGAACACCGGGGAGCTGTTTTTT. J is TRBJ2-2 and V is TRBV25-1, with D possibly TRBD2 on 5 matching bases. The germline V gene encodes CDR1 MGHDK and CDR2 SYGVNS. CDR3 length: 16 residues. The V gene lost 3 bases and the J gene lost 1 base, with 12 bases spanning the gap.

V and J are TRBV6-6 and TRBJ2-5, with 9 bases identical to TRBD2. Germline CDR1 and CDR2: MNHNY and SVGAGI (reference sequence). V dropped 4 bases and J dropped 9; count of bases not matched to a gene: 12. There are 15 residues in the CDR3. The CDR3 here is CASSSQREADWAQYF. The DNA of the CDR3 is TGTGCCAGCAGTTCTCAGCGGGAGGCCGATTGGGCCCAGTACTTC.

CDR3 sequence (DNA): TGTGCCAGCAGCCAAGTGACACCCTCCTACGAGCAGTACTTC. Its protein is CASSQVTPSYEQYF. This sequence joins TRBV3-1 and TRBJ2-7; no reliable D call. Trimming removed 1 base from V and 0 bases from J, with 7 bases in between. CDR3 length equals 14 residues. Germline assignment: CDR1 LGHDT and CDR2 YNNKEL (reference sequence).

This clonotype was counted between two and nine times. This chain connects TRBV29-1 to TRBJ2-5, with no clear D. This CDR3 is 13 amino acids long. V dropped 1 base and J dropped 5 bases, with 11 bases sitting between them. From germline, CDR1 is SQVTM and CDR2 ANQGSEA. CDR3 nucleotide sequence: TGCAGCGTTGAAGCAACCGTCTGGGAGACCCAGTACTTC. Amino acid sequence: CSVEATVWETQYF.

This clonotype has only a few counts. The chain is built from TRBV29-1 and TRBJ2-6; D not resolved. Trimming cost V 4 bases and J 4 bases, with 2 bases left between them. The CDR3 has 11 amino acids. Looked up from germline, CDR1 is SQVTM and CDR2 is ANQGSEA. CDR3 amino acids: CSVAGANVLTF. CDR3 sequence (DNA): TGCAGCGTTGCCGGGGCCAACGTCCTGACTTTC.

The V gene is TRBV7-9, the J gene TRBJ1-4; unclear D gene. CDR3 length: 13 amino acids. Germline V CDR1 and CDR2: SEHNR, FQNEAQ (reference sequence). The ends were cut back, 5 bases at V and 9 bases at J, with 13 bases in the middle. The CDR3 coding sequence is TGTGCCAGCAGCCTGCCCCAGCCGCAAAAACTGTTTTTT. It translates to CASSLPQPQKLFF.

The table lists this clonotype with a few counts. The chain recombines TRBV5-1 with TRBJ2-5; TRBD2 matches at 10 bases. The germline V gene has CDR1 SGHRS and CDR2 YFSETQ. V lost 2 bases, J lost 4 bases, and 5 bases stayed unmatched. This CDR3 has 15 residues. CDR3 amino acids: CASSLAGGPVETQYF. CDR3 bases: TGCGCCAGCAGCTTAGCGGGAGGGCCGGTAGAGACCCAGTACTTC.

The CDR3: CASSLIGRYQDQPQHF. CDR3 DNA: TGTGCCAGCAGTTTAATAGGTCGTTACCAAGATCAGCCCCAGCATTTT. This sequence joins TRBV27 and TRBJ1-5, with D hard to call. The CDR3 contains 16 residues. Germline V gene lookup returns CDR1 MNHEY and CDR2 SMNVEV (reference sequence). The V gene lost 2 bases and the J gene lost 5 bases, with 16 bases spanning the gap.

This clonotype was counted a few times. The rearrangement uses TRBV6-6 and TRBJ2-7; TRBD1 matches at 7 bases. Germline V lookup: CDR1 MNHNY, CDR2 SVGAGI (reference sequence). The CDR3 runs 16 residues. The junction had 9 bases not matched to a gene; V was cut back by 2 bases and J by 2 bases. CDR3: CASSYLGPGTAYEQYF. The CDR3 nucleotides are TGTGCCAGCAGTTACCTCGGTCCCGGGACAGCCTACGAGCAGTACTTC.

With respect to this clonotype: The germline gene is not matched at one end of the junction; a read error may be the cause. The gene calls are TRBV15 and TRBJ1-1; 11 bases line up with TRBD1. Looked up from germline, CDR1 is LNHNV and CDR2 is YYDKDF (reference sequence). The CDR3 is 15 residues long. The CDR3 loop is CDTSRPRTGGAGAFF. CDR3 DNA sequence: TGTGACACCAGCAGACCCCGGACAGGGGGCGCGGGGGCTTTCTTT.

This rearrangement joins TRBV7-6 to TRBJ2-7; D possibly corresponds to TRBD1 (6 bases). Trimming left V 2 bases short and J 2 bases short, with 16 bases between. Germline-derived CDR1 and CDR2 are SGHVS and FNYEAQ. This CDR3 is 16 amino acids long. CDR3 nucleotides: TGTGCCAGCAGCTTATGGGACACGTTTGTCCCCTACGAGCAGTACTTC. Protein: CASSLWDTFVPYEQYF.

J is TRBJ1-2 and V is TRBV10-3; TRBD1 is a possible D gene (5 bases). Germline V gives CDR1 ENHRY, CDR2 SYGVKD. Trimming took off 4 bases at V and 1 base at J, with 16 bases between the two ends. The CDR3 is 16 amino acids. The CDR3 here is CAISALGGGNNYGYTF. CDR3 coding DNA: TGTGCCATCAGTGCCCTAGGCGGGGGGAATAACTATGGCTACACCTTC.

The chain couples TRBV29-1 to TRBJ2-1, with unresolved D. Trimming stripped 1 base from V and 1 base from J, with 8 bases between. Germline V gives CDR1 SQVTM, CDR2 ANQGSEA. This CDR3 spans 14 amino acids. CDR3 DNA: TGCAGCGTTGAAGGGGGATGGTCCTACAATGAGCAGTTCTTC. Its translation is CSVEGGWSYNEQFF.

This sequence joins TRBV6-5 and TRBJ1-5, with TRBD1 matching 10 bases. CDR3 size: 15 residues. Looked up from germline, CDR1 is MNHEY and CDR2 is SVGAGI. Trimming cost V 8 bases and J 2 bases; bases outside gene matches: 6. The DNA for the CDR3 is TGTGCCAGCCGACGCGGGACAGGGGGCAATCAGCCCCAGCATTTT. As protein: CASRRGTGGNQPQHF.

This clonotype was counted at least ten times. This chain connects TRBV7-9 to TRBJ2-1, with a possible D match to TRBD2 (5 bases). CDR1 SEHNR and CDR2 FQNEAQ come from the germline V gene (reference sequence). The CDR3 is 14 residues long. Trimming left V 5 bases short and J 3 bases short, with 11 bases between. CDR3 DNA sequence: TGTGCCAGCAGCCGAGCGGAGCTCTACAATGAGCAGTTCTTC. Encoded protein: CASSRAELYNEQFF.

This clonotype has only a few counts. The CDR3 DNA reads as TGTGCCAGCAGTGCGAGCGGGGCCCTCCAAGAGACCCAGTACTTC. Amino acids: CASSASGALQETQYF. V gene TRBV12-3 or TRBV12-4 combines with J gene TRBJ2-5; 7 nucleotides align to TRBD2. This CDR3 spans 15 amino acids. The V and J ends lost 5 bases and 1 base, in that order; junction bases with no gene match: 7.

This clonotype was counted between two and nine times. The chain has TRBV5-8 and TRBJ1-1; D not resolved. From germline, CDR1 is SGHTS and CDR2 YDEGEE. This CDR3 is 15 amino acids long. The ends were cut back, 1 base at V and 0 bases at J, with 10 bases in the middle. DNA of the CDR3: TGTGCCAGCAGCTTGTACGGAGGGTTGAACACTGAAGCTTTCTTT. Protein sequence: CASSLYGGLNTEAFF.

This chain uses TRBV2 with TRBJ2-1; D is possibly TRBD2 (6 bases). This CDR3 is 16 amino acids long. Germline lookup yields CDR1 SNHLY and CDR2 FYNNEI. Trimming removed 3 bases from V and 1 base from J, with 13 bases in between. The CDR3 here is CASSEEEGRSYNEQFF. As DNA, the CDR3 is TGTGCCAGCAGTGAGGAGGAGGGGAGATCCTACAATGAGCAGTTCTTC.

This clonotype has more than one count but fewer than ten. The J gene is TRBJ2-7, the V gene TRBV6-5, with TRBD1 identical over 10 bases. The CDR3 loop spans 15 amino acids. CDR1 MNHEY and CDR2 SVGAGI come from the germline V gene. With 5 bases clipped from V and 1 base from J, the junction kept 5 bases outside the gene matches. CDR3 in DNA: TGTGCCAGCAGTACGGGACAGGGGTGGTCCTACGAGCAGTACTTC. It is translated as CASSTGQGWSYEQYF.

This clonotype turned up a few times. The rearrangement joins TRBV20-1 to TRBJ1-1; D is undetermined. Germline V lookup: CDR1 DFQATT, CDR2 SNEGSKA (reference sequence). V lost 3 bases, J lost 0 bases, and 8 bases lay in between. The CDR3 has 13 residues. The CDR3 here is CSARMRLNTEAFF. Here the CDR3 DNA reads TGCAGTGCTAGGATGCGCTTGAACACTGAAGCTTTCTTT.

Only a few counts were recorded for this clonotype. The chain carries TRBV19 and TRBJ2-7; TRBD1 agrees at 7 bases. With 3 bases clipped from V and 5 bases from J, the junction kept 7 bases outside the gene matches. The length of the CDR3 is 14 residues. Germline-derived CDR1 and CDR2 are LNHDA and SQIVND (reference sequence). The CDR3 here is CASSIRDSDDEQYF. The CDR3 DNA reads TGTGCCAGTAGTATCCGGGACAGTGACGACGAGCAGTACTTC. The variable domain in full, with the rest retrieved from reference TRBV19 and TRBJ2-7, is DGGITQSPKYLFRKEGQNVTLSCEQNLNHDAMYWYRQDPGQGLRLIYYSQIVNDFQKGDIAEGYSVSREKKESFPLTVTSAQKNPTAFYLCASSIRDSDDEQYFGPGTRLTVT.

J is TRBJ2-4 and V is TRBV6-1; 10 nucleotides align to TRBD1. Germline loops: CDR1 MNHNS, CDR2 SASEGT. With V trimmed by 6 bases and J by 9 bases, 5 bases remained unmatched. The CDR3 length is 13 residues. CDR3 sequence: CASRPRTGGIQYF. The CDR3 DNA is TGTGCCAGCAGACCACGGACAGGGGGCATTCAGTACTTC.

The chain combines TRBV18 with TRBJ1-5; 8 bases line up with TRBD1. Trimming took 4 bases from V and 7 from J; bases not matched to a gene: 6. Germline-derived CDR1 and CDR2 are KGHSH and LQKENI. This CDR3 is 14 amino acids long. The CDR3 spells CASSRQGIGQPQHF. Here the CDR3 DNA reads TGTGCCAGCTCACGACAGGGGATCGGGCAGCCCCAGCATTTT.

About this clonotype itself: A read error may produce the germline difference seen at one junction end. DNA for the CDR3: TGTGCCAGCAGATTAGAAGGGGACAGGGACTACGAGCAGTACTTC. Translated: CASRLEGDRDYEQYF. V is TRBV12-3 or TRBV12-4 and J is TRBJ2-7; 9 bases line up with TRBD1. The CDR3 extends over 15 amino acids.

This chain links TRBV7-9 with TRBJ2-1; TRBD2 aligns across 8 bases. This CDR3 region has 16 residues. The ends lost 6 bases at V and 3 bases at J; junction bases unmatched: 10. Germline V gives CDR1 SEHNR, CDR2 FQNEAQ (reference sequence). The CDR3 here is CASSPPGLGDYNEQFF. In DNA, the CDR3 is TGTGCCAGCAGTCCTCCGGGACTAGGCGACTACAATGAGCAGTTCTTC. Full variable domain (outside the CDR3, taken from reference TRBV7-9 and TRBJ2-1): DTGVSQNPRHKITKRGQNVTFRCDPISEHNRLYWYRQTLGQGPEFLTYFQNEAQLEKSRLLSDRFSAERPKGSFSTLEIQRTEQGDSAMYLCASSPPGLGDYNEQFFGPGTRLTVL.

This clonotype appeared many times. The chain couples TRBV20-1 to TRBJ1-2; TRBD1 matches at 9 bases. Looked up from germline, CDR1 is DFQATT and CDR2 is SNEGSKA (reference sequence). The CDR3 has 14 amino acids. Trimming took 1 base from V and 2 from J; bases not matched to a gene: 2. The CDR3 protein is CSARAGTGNYGYTF. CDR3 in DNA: TGCAGTGCTAGAGCCGGGACAGGGAACTATGGCTACACCTTC.